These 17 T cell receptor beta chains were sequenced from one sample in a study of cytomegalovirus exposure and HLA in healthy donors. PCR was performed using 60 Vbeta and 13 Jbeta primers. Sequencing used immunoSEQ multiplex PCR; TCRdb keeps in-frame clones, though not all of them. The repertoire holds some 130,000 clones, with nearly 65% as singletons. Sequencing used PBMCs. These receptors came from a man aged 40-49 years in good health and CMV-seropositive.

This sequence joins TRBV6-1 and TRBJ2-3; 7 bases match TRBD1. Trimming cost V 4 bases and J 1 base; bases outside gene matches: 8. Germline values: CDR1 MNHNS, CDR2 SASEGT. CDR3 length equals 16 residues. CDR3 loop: CASSGSTGRGTDTQYF. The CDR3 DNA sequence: TGTGCCAGCAGTGGTTCGACAGGGCGGGGCACAGATACGCAGTATTTT.

The CDR3 loop is CAWGPGDNQPQHF. The CDR3 DNA reads TGTGCCTGGGGACCGGGGGATAATCAGCCCCAGCATTTT. The chain uses TRBV30 and TRBJ1-5, with D possibly being TRBD1 (5 bases). Deletions cut 5 bases from V and 4 bases from J, with 12 bases between. There are 13 residues in the CDR3. The germline V gene encodes CDR1 GTSNPN and CDR2 SVGIG (reference sequence).

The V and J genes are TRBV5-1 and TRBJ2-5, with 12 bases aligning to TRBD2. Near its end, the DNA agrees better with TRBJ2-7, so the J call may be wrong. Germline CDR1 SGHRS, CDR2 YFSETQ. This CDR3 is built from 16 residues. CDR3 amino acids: CASSQTSGGPAYEQYF. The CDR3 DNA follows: TGCGCCAGCAGCCAAACTAGCGGGGGGCCCGCCTACGAGCAGTACTTC.

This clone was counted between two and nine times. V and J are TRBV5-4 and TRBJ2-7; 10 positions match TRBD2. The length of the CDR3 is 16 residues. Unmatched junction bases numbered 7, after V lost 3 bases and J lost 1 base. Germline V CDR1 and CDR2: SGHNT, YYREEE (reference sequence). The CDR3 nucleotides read TGTGCCAGCAGCTCTTCTAGCGGGAGTAGTTCCTACGAGCAGTACTTC. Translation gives CASSSSSGSSSYEQYF.

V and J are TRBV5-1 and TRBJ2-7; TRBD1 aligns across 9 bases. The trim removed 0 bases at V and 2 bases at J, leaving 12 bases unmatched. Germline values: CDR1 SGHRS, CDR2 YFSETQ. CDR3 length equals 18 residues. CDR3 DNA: TGCGCCAGCAGCTTGGGATATCCCTCCGGGACAGGGACCTACGAGCAGTACTTC. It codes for CASSLGYPSGTGTYEQYF.

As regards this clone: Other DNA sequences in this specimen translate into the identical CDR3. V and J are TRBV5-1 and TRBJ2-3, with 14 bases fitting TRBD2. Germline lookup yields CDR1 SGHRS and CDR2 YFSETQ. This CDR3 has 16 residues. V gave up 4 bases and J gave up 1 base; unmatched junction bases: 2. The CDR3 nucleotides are TGCGCCAGCAGCCTGGGACTAGCGGGGGGCACAGATACGCAGTATTTT. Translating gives CASSLGLAGGTDTQYF.

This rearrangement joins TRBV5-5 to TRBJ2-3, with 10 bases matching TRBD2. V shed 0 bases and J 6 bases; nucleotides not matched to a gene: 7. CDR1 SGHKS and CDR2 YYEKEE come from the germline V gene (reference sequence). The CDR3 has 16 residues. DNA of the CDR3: TGTGCCAGCAGCTTGGGGGCGAGCGGGAGGGGTGATACGCAGTATTTT. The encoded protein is CASSLGASGRGDTQYF. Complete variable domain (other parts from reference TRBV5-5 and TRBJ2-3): DAGVTQSPTHLIKTRGQQVTLRCSPISGHKSVSWYQQVLGQGPQFIFQYYEKEERGRGNFPDRFSARQFPNYSSELNVNALLLGDSALYLCASSLGASGRGDTQYFGPGTRLTVL.

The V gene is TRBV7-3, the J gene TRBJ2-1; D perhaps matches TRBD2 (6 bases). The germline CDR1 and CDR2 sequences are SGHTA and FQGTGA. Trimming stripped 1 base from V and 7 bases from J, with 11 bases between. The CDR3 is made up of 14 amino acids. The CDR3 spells CASSLIGGLNEQFF. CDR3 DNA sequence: TGTGCCAGCAGCTTAATCGGAGGGCTGAATGAGCAGTTCTTC.

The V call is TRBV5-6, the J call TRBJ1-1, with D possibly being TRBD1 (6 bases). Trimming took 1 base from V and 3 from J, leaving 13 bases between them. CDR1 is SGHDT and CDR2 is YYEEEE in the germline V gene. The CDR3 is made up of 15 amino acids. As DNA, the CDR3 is TGTGCCAGCAGCTTGTTAACAGGGCGAGACACTGAAGCTTTCTTT. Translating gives CASSLLTGRDTEAFF.

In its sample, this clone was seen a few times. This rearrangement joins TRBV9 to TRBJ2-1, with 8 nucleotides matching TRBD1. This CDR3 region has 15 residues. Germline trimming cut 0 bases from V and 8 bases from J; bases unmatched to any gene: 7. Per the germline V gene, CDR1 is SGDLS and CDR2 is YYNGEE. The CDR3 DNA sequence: TGTGCCAGCAGCGTAGGATCCCAGGGGGCATATGAGCAGTTCTTC. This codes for CASSVGSQGAYEQFF.

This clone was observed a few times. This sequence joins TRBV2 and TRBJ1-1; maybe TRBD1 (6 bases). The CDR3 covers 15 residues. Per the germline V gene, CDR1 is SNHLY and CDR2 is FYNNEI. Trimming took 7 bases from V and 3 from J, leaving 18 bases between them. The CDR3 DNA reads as TGTGCCAGCACCGCTACAGGGCAGGAGCACACTGAAGCTTTCTTT. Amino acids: CASTATGQEHTEAFF.

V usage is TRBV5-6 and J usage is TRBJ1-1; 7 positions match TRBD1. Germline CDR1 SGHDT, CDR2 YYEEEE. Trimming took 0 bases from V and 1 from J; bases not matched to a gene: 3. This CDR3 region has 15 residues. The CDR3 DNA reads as TGTGCCAGCAGCTTGGTTGACAGGGAGAACACTGAAGCTTTCTTT. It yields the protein CASSLVDRENTEAFF.

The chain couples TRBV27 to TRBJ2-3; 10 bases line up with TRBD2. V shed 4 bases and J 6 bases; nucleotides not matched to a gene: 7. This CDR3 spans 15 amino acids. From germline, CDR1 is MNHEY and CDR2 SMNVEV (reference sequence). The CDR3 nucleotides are TGTGCCAGCAGTTCCCAAGCGGGGGGGCTTGATACGCAGTATTTT. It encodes CASSSQAGGLDTQYF.

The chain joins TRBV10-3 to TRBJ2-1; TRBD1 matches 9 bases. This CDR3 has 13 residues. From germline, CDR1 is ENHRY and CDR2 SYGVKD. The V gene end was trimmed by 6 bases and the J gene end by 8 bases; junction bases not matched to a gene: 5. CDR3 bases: TGTGCCATCAGCCCCCGGGACAGGGATGAGCAGTTCTTC. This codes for CAISPRDRDEQFF.

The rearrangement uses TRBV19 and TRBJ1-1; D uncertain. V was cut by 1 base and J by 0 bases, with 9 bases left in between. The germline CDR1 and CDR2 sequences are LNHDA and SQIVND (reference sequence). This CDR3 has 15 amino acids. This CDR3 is CASSIGVAMNTEAFF. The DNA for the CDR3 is TGTGCCAGTAGTATAGGGGTAGCCATGAACACTGAAGCTTTCTTT.

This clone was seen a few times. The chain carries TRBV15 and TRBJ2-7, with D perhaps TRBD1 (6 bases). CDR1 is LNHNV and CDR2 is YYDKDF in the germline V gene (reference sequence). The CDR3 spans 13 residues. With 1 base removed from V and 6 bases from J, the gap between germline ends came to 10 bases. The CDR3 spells CATSRAGVGEQYF. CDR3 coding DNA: TGTGCCACCAGCAGAGCAGGGGTTGGCGAGCAGTACTTC.

Here the CDR3 reads CASSFMASGVNTDTQYF. Here the CDR3 DNA reads TGCGCCAGCAGCTTTATGGCTAGCGGGGTAAACACAGATACGCAGTATTTT. The chain joins TRBV5-1 to TRBJ2-3, with TRBD2 matching 9 bases. Germline assignment: CDR1 SGHRS and CDR2 YFSETQ. The CDR3 sequence is 17 residues long. V gave up 2 bases and J gave up 2 bases; unmatched junction bases: 9.